The sequence of this T cell receptor (beta chain) was determined in a study of T cell repertoires in cytomegalovirus infection. Via MiXCR, TCRdb re-called the reads, giving one row per CDR3 protein. The table lists under 600,000 distinct CDR3 sequences, approximately 15% of them singletons, with about 24% in the top ten. This clonotype turned up a few times. The antigen remains unidentified. Trimming left V 4 bases short and J 6 bases short, with 14 bases between. CDR3 length: 13 residues. In germline, CDR1 is SGHRS, CDR2 YFSETQ. Findings of the study overall: Identification of carriers of CMV plus the relevant HLA was performed using cumulative public TCR beta family frequency. Dominant in the ex vivo response were TCR beta clonotypes restricted by HLA-C and specific for CMV.

The specimen was CD8+ T cells from PBMCs. V usage is TRBV5-1 and J usage is TRBJ2-7; D ambiguous. The origin of this receptor is a human donor in good health (CMV status not recorded). Some clones in this sample may be carry-over from other donors' samples. CDR3: CASSPPGSAEQYF. The CDR3 DNA reads as TGCGCCAGCAGCCCCCCGGGCTCCGCCGAGCAGTACTTC.